These 32 T cell receptor beta chains share one sample of origin, sequenced in a study of cytomegalovirus exposure and HLA in healthy donors. The PCR ran on 60 Vbeta and 13 Jbeta primers. The data were produced by immunoSEQ multiplex PCR, yet TCRdb's version contains in-frame clones alone and is incomplete. The table has almost 200,000 clones, roughly 85% seen once; the top ten hold nearly 4.5%. The sample was PBMCs. Receptors originate from a woman in her twenties or thirties in good health and CMV-seropositive.

The chain recombines TRBV4-2 with TRBJ1-2; perhaps TRBD1 as D (5 bases). The germline CDR1 and CDR2 sequences are LGHNA and YNFKEQ. V shed 2 bases and J shed 3 bases, with 22 bases lying between them. This CDR3 is built from 18 residues. This CDR3 reads CASSQPGTPGPTDYGYTF. CDR3 coding DNA: TGTGCCAGCAGCCAACCTGGGACTCCGGGGCCTACGGACTATGGCTACACCTTC.

The CDR3 protein is CASSVVVRLTEAFF. CDR3 in DNA: TGTGCCAGCAGCGTAGTTGTCAGGCTCACTGAAGCTTTCTTT. The V call is TRBV9, the J call TRBJ1-1; D gene unclear. Germline V CDR1 and CDR2: SGDLS, YYNGEE. With 0 bases removed from V and 4 bases from J, the gap between germline ends came to 10 bases. The CDR3 consists of 14 residues.

The chain recombines TRBV15 with TRBJ1-1; no clear D gene. V was pared by 4 bases and J by 0 bases, with 3 bases between. CDR1 and CDR2 (germline): LNHNV, YYDKDF (reference sequence). The CDR3 is made up of 12 amino acids. Written as DNA, the CDR3 is TGTGCCACCAGCATTATGAACACTGAAGCTTTCTTT. Amino acid sequence: CATSIMNTEAFF.

J is TRBJ2-1 and V is TRBV7-2, with D unresolved. Germline CDR1 reads SGHTA; CDR2 reads FQGNSA. This CDR3 contains 14 residues. V was clipped by 4 bases and J by 6 bases, with 13 bases between them. Here the CDR3 reads CASSSVRVLNEQFF. The CDR3 nucleotides are TGTGCCAGCAGCTCGGTCCGGGTTCTCAATGAGCAGTTCTTC.

On this clone: Germline and junction disagree at one end, which may indicate a read error. This chain connects TRBV7-9 to TRBJ1-1; D uncertain. There are 16 residues in the CDR3. CDR1 SEHNR and CDR2 FQNEAQ come from the germline V gene (reference sequence). The CDR3 DNA follows: TGTGCCAGCAGCTTAGCGAGTCAGAGCAGGAACCCTGAAGCTTTCTTT. Its protein is CASSLASQSRNPEAFF.

V usage is TRBV2 and J usage is TRBJ1-1; no clear D gene. Per germline, CDR1 SNHLY and CDR2 FYNNEI. This CDR3 has 15 amino acids. Trimming took off 2 bases at V and 1 base at J, with 11 bases between the two ends. The CDR3 here is CASSEIQTPNTEAFF. CDR3 in DNA: TGTGCCAGCAGTGAAATACAGACCCCGAACACTGAAGCTTTCTTT. Drawing the rest from reference TRBV2 and TRBJ1-1, the complete variable domain is EPEVTQTPSHQVTQMGQEVILRCVPISNHLYFYWYRQILGQKVEFLVSFYNNEISEKSEIFDDQFSVERPDGSNFTLKIRSTKLEDSAMYFCASSEIQTPNTEAFFGQGTRLTVV.

V gene TRBV4-1 combines with J gene TRBJ1-5; the D is unclear. In germline, CDR1 is MGHRA, CDR2 YSYEKL. V lost 0 bases and J lost 5, with 8 bases in between. The CDR3 is 14 amino acids. The CDR3 DNA reads as TGCGCCAGCAGCCAAGAAACATTCGATCAGCCCCAGCATTTT. This sequence encodes CASSQETFDQPQHF.

This clone was recorded a few times. J is TRBJ1-6 and V is TRBV7-8; 9 bases align to TRBD1. Germline-derived CDR1 and CDR2 are SGHVS and FQNEAQ. Unmatched junction bases numbered 2, after V lost 4 bases and J lost 7 bases. This CDR3 is 14 amino acids long. This chain's CDR3 is CASSYGQGNSPLHF. The CDR3 DNA follows: TGTGCCAGCAGCTATGGACAGGGGAATTCACCCCTCCACTTT. The whole variable domain, filled in from reference TRBV7-8 and TRBJ1-6, reads GAGVSQSPRYKVAKRGQDVALRCDPISGHVSLFWYQQALGQGPEFLTYFQNEAQLDKSGLPSDRFFAERPEGSVSTLKIQRTQQEDSAVYLCASSYGQGNSPLHFGNGTRLTVT.

This clone was observed a few times. The V gene is TRBV30, the J gene TRBJ1-5; D uncertain. Germline values: CDR1 GTSNPN, CDR2 SVGIG (reference sequence). This CDR3 contains 13 residues. Trimming cost V 3 bases and J 5 bases, with 11 bases left between them. DNA for the CDR3: TGTGCCTGGAGAGCCGCCCGCGATCAGCCCCAGCATTTT. It encodes CAWRAARDQPQHF.

CDR3 amino acids: CASSSLDLSGRGSTDTQYF. The CDR3 bases are TGTGCCAGCAGCTCTCTAGACCTTAGCGGGAGGGGGAGCACAGATACGCAGTATTTT. This chain links TRBV5-4 with TRBJ2-3; TRBD2 matches at 11 bases. After removal of 3 bases from V and 0 bases from J, the junction contained 12 bases not matched to a gene. The CDR3 has 19 amino acids. The germline CDR1 and CDR2 sequences are SGHNT and YYREEE (reference sequence).

The rearrangement joins TRBV4-1 to TRBJ2-1, with 10 bases aligning to TRBD2. Looked up from germline, CDR1 is MGHRA and CDR2 is YSYEKL. This CDR3 contains 15 residues. J was trimmed by 7 bases and V by 1 base; bases with no gene match: 4. The CDR3 sequence is CASSQGGSGGNEQFF. CDR3 DNA: TGCGCCAGCAGCCAAGGGGGTAGCGGGGGGAATGAGCAGTTCTTC.

As concerns this clone: A far larger clone is only one base removed, so a read error is likely. Other DNA sequences within the sample encode an identical CDR3. This chain links TRBV7-2 with TRBJ2-4; 11 bases are a match to TRBD1. The V and J ends lost 5 bases and 6 bases, in that order; junction bases with no gene match: 9. This CDR3 region has 16 residues. Germline assignment: CDR1 SGHTA and CDR2 FQGNSA. CDR3 in amino acids: CASSQDTGTGGNIQYF. CDR3 in DNA: TGTGCCAGCAGCCAAGACACCGGGACAGGGGGAAACATTCAGTACTTC.

J is TRBJ1-5 and V is TRBV29-1, with D perhaps matching TRBD1 (5 bases). Trimming cost V 5 bases and J 0 bases, with 8 bases left between them. The germline gives CDR1 SQVTM, CDR2 ANQGSEA. The CDR3 has 13 amino acids. CDR3 in amino acids: CSVQQDSNQPQHF. CDR3 nucleotide sequence: TGCAGCGTTCAACAGGATAGCAATCAGCCCCAGCATTTT.

Only one count was recorded for this clone. This chain links TRBV4-2 with TRBJ1-2; D remains unclear. Germline CDR1 LGHNA, CDR2 YNFKEQ. Trimming removed 4 bases from V and 4 bases from J, with 10 bases in between. This CDR3 comprises 13 residues. The CDR3 reads CASSPGLAYGYTF. The DNA of the CDR3 is TGTGCCAGCAGCCCTGGGCTTGCCTATGGCTACACCTTC.

The V and J genes are TRBV7-8 and TRBJ1-1, with D possibly matching TRBD1 (6 bases). CDR3 length: 14 amino acids. Trimming stripped 5 bases from V and 10 bases from J, with 20 bases between. Germline-derived CDR1 and CDR2 are SGHVS and FQNEAQ. For the CDR3, the DNA is TGTGCCAGCAGCCCTCCAATCAACAGGGACGTAGCTTTCTTT. It encodes CASSPPINRDVAFF.

The chain couples TRBV6-5 to TRBJ1-2; 11 bases agree with TRBD1. The junction had 2 bases not matched to a gene; V was cut back by 6 bases and J by 2 bases. CDR3 size: 14 residues. In germline, CDR1 is MNHEY, CDR2 SVGAGI. CDR3 DNA: TGTGCCAGCAGCTGGGACAGGGGGAACTATGGCTACACCTTC. Amino acid sequence: CASSWDRGNYGYTF.

This clone appeared a few times. The rearrangement links TRBV27 to TRBJ1-4; 9 bases line up with TRBD1. This CDR3 is 13 amino acids long. Unmatched junction bases numbered 6, after V lost 8 bases and J lost 8 bases. Germline-derived CDR1 and CDR2 are MNHEY and SMNVEV (reference sequence). The CDR3 reads CASRRDRAEKLFF. Written as DNA, the CDR3 is TGTGCCAGCCGCCGGGACAGGGCGGAAAAACTGTTTTTT.

The chain combines TRBV5-1 with TRBJ2-7, with 9 bases fitting TRBD1. This CDR3 comprises 12 residues. Germline lookup yields CDR1 SGHRS and CDR2 YFSETQ. Trimming at V came to 3 bases and at J to 5 bases, leaving 0 bases not matched to a gene. The CDR3 loop reads CASSWTGDEQYF. The CDR3 DNA is TGCGCCAGCAGCTGGACAGGGGACGAGCAGTACTTC.

The CDR3, as DNA: TGTGCCAGCAGTTACCTACTTACAGGGATATCCGAAAAACTGTTTTTT. Its translation: CASSYLLTGISEKLFF. J is TRBJ1-4 and V is TRBV6-5; D may be TRBD1 (6 bases). The V gene's germline CDR1 is MNHEY and CDR2 SVGAGI. CDR3 length: 16 amino acids. Trimming removed 2 bases at V and 8 bases at J, with 18 bases between.

The chain couples TRBV28 to TRBJ2-7; TRBD2 aligns across 10 bases. From germline, CDR1 is MDHEN and CDR2 SYDVKM. The CDR3 runs 16 residues. V was clipped by 5 bases and J by 6 bases; unmatched bases: 13. CDR3 sequence reads: CASSTTRRLAGAEQYF. The CDR3 DNA reads as TGTGCCAGCAGTACAACCCGTCGGCTAGCGGGAGCCGAGCAGTACTTC. Variable domain in full (rest from reference TRBV28 and TRBJ2-7): DVKVTQSSRYLVKRTGEKVFLECVQDMDHENMFWYRQDPGLGLRLIYFSYDVKMKEKGDIPEGYSVSREKKERFSLILESASTNQTSMYLCASSTTRRLAGAEQYFGPGTRLTVT.

The chain joins TRBV2 to TRBJ2-1, with 7 nucleotides matching TRBD1. Germline CDR1 is SNHLY and CDR2 is FYNNEI. The trim removed 5 bases at V and 8 bases at J, leaving 3 bases unmatched. The CDR3 is made up of 12 amino acids. CDR3 amino acids: CASSNTGDEQFF. CDR3 nucleotides: TGTGCCAGCAGTAATACAGGGGATGAGCAGTTCTTC.

This clone occurred once. The chain combines TRBV18 with TRBJ1-2, with D hard to call. CDR3 length equals 13 residues. The germline V gene has CDR1 KGHSH and CDR2 LQKENI. V dropped 3 bases and J dropped 6 bases, with 11 bases sitting between them. CDR3 DNA: TGTGCCAGCTCACCGAATGGGGAGGATGGCTACACCTTC. Amino acid sequence: CASSPNGEDGYTF.

This clone was seen once. The chain carries TRBV4-1 and TRBJ2-1; TRBD2 aligns across 15 bases. Germline-derived CDR1 and CDR2 are MGHRA and YSYEKL. The CDR3 has 15 residues. Losses at the gene ends were 3 bases for V and 14 bases for J; bases not matched to a gene: 8. CDR3 amino acids: CASSHPWTSGGEKFF. The CDR3 DNA is TGCGCCAGCAGCCATCCTTGGACTAGCGGGGGGGAAAAGTTCTTC.

The chain employs TRBV28 and TRBJ1-4; D is ambiguous. The germline gives CDR1 MDHEN, CDR2 SYDVKM. V dropped 6 bases and J dropped 7 bases, with 6 bases sitting between them. CDR3 length: 11 amino acids. The CDR3 DNA is TGTGCCAGCAGCGAGATTGAAAAACTGTTTTTT. Its protein is CASSEIEKLFF.

The chain uses TRBV9 and TRBJ2-2; the D is unclear. Per the germline V gene, CDR1 is SGDLS and CDR2 is YYNGEE. The V end was cut by 4 bases, the J end by 3 bases, with 16 bases between. The CDR3 extends over 16 amino acids. CDR3 residues: CASSLPSWLDTGELFF. The CDR3 bases are TGTGCCAGCAGCCTTCCCTCGTGGCTGGACACCGGGGAGCTGTTTTTT.

The chain has TRBV7-9 and TRBJ2-3; D might be TRBD1 (5 bases). CDR1 and CDR2 from the germline V gene are SEHNR and FQNEAQ (reference sequence). The CDR3 has 15 residues. Trimming cost V 5 bases and J 6 bases, with 18 bases left between them. This CDR3 reads CASSQTEPGTDTQYF. The CDR3 DNA sequence: TGTGCCAGCAGCCAGACAGAGCCCGGAACCGATACGCAGTATTTT.

The genes are TRBV6-1 and TRBJ2-2, with 10 bases matching TRBD1. J lost 4 bases, V lost 3 bases, and 17 bases had no gene match. Germline V gene sequence: CDR1 MNHNS, CDR2 SASEGT. This CDR3 has 20 residues. Here the CDR3 DNA reads TGTGCCAGCAGTGACCCTCACGGAGGACAGGGGGGGTTTTTCACCGGGGAGCTGTTTTTT. Residues: CASSDPHGGQGGFFTGELFF.

The chain has TRBV29-1 and TRBJ1-2; 9 nucleotides match TRBD1. This CDR3 is built from 14 residues. The V segment lost 7 bases and the J segment 0 bases; nucleotides outside the gene matches: 6. Germline V gene lookup returns CDR1 SQVTM and CDR2 ANQGSEA. CDR3 nucleotide sequence: TGCAGCGCGACAGGGGGTCAAGCTAACTATGGCTACACCTTC. This codes for CSATGGQANYGYTF.

The gene calls are TRBV15 and TRBJ1-1; D unresolved. CDR3 length: 13 residues. Germline CDR1 reads LNHNV; CDR2 reads YYDKDF (reference sequence). The ends were cut back, 0 bases at V and 5 bases at J, with 7 bases in the middle. CDR3 sequence (DNA): TGTGCCACCAGCAGAGACGCAGGTACTGAAGCTTTCTTT. The encoded protein is CATSRDAGTEAFF.

This chain connects TRBV7-9 to TRBJ2-7; the D gene is possibly TRBD2 (6 bases). Deletions cut 5 bases from V and 4 bases from J, with 12 bases between. This CDR3 has 13 amino acids. CDR1 is SEHNR and CDR2 is FQNEAQ in the germline V gene (reference sequence). This CDR3 reads CASSQRDSYEQYF. The CDR3 DNA follows: TGTGCCAGCAGCCAACGGGACTCTTACGAGCAGTACTTC.

V and J are TRBV18 and TRBJ2-1; D gene unclear. V was trimmed by 4 bases and J by 3 bases, leaving 13 bases between them. Germline V gene data show CDR1 as KGHSH and CDR2 as LQKENI. The CDR3 loop spans 15 amino acids. This CDR3 reads CASSRMELLYNEQFF. The CDR3 bases are TGTGCCAGCTCACGAATGGAGTTACTCTACAATGAGCAGTTCTTC.

The chain carries TRBV11-2 and TRBJ1-4; perhaps TRBD1 as D (6 bases). Trimming left V 1 base short and J 5 bases short, with 14 bases between. The CDR3 covers 16 residues. Germline assignment: CDR1 SGHAT and CDR2 FQNNGV. CDR3 in DNA: TGTGCCAGCAGCTTAGGCAGGGGACGGGCGAATGAAAAACTGTTTTTT. Translation gives CASSLGRGRANEKLFF.